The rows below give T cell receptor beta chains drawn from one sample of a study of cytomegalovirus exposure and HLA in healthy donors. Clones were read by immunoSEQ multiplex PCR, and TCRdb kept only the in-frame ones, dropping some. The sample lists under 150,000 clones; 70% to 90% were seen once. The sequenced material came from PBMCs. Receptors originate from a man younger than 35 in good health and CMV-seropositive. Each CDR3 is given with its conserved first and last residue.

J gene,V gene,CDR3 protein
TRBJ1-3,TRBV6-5,CASSWDRTNSGNTIYF
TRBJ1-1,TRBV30,CAWRQGGVTEAFF
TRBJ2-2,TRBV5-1,CASSLETNTGELFF
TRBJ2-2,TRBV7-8,CASSLVGPTNTGELFF
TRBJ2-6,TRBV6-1,CASRAAAAGANVLTF
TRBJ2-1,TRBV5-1,CASSLGSGYNEQFF
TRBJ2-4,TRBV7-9,CASSPYGGLAKNIQYF
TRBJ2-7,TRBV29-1,CSVGKTEHYEQYF
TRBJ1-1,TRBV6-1,CASRGGGHPPEAFF
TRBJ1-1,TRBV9,CASSADTAGNTEAFF
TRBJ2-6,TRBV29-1,CSVELWTGVSGANVLTF
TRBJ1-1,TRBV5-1,CASSLLGGSNTEAFF
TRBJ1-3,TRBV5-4,CASSLRGNRPSGGNTIYF
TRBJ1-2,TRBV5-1,CASSGWTGANYGYTF
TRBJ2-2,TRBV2,CASSKQGRDTGELFF